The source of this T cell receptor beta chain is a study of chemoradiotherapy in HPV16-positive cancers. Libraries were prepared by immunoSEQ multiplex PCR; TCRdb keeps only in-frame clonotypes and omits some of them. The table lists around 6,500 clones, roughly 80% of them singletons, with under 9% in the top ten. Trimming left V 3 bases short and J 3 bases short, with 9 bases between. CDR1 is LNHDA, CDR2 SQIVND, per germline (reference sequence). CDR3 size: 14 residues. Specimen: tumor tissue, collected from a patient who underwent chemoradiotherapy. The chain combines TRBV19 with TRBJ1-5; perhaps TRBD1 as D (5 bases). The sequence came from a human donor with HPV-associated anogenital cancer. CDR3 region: CASSIVRDNQPQHF. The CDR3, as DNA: TGTGCCAGTAGTATTGTCAGGGACAATCAGCCCCAGCATTTT.